This TCR beta chain was profiled in a study of blood T cell repertoires in COVID-19. This CDR3 spans 16 amino acids. The V and J ends lost 6 bases and 0 bases, in that order; junction bases with no gene match: 7. Germline V gene lookup returns CDR1 MNHEY and CDR2 SMNVEV (reference sequence). Assay: immunoSEQ multiplex PCR; the TCRdb copy retains only in-frame clones and omits some. Of around 400,000 clones in the sample, roughly 86% were seen once. In Seattle, patients joined the study during active infection and were tracked longitudinally. This clone came up once. This clonotype originated in a woman in her twenties or thirties with COVID-19, enrolled during active disease. Sequenced sample: peripheral blood. The chain links TRBV27 to TRBJ2-2, with 7 positions matching TRBD2. For the CDR3, the DNA is TGTGCCAGCAGCCGGTGGGAGGGTACGAACACCGGGGAGCTGTTTTTT. This gives the protein CASSRWEGTNTGELFF.